This T cell receptor (beta chain) was retrieved from a study of T cells in Graves' hyperthyroidism and ophthalmopathy. V dropped 0 bases and J dropped 3; count of bases not matched to a gene: 12. The CDR3 has 18 residues. The germline V gene has CDR1 SGHRS and CDR2 YFSETQ. This clonotype was counted at least ten times. TCR beta CDR3 sequences were amplified from RNA transcripts. The HTBI primer set was used in a first-round RT-PCR of the TCR CDR3. MiXCR was run by TCRdb on the multiplex PCR reads, yielding one entry per CDR3 protein. The repertoire holds about 560,000 distinct CDR3 sequences, with 16% as singletons. Each diagnosis was grounded in clinical symptoms, serum thyroxine and TRAb, thyroid ultrasound, and orbital computed tomography.

The clonotype was recovered from a woman aged 18-29 years with Graves' hyperthyroidism. The chain is built from TRBV5-1 and TRBJ1-1; 9 nucleotides align to TRBD1. The sequencing input was blood. CDR3 sequence reads: CASSLGDRELDTDTEAFF. The CDR3 DNA is TGCGCCAGCAGCTTGGGGGACAGGGAATTAGATACGGACACTGAAGCTTTCTTT.